The present T cell receptor beta chain was sequenced within a study of T cell responses to AZD1222 COVID-19 vaccine. The germline CDR1 and CDR2 sequences are LNHNV and YYDKDF (reference sequence). Trimming pared 2 bases from V and 10 bases from J, leaving 15 bases between. There are 14 residues in the CDR3. Study-level points and caveats: A rise in Spike-specific TCR breadth and depth followed two AZD1222 doses. Clonal diversity was possibly underestimated; the donors were predominantly white British and more often female. Sampled repertoires all dated from after the peak T cell response.

A remark on this clone: Its antigen is currently unknown.

Measured with immunoSEQ multiplex PCR; TCRdb has only the in-frame clones, and not every one. The sample lists around 150,000 clones; 90% were seen once. This chain joins TRBV15 and TRBJ1-5, with no clear D. Sequenced material: peripheral blood, taken 28 days after the second AZD1222 dose. This sequence was found in an adult who received the AZD1222 COVID-19 vaccine. The CDR3 reads CATSRWEVSQPQHF. For the CDR3, the DNA is TGTGCCACCAGCAGATGGGAAGTATCACAACCCCAGCATTTT.